The next 2 T cell receptor beta chains were all read from a single sample in a study of blood T cell repertoires in COVID-19. Data came from immunoSEQ multiplex PCR; TCRdb stores just in-frame clones and leaves some out. There are 250,000 to 300,000 clones in the sample; 75% to 90% occur only once, and 0.94% lies in the top ten. Sequencing used peripheral blood. The source is a woman aged 40-49 years who had recovered from COVID-19.

The chain uses TRBV5-4 and TRBJ1-6; D is perhaps TRBD1 (5 bases). This CDR3 is 14 amino acids long. Trimming stripped 1 base from V and 13 bases from J, with 15 bases between. From germline, CDR1 is SGHNT and CDR2 YYREEE (reference sequence). The CDR3 DNA reads TGTGCCAGCAGCTTGCAGGGAACGGGTCCCCCCCTCCACTTT. This translates into CASSLQGTGPPLHF. Combining the CDR3 with reference TRBV5-4 and TRBJ1-6 gives the whole variable domain ETGVTQSPTHLIKTRGQQVTLRCSSQSGHNTVSWYQQALGQGPQFIFQYYREEENGRGNFPPRFSGLQFPNYSSELNVNALELDDSALYLCASSLQGTGPPLHFGNGTRLTVT.

This chain connects TRBV4-2 to TRBJ2-5, with 7 bases matching TRBD1. V lost 4 bases, J lost 2 bases, and 1 base stayed unmatched. This CDR3 has 13 residues. CDR1 is LGHNA, CDR2 YNFKEQ, per germline. As DNA, the CDR3 is TGTGCCAGCAGCCCGGGACAGCAAGAGACCCAGTACTTC. Its translation: CASSPGQQETQYF.